This paragraph reports one TCR beta chain. Its antigen is currently unknown. The data belong to a study of T cells after posttransplantation cyclophosphamide. The study, taken as a whole, reports: Tissue-infiltrating T cells from skin or gut overlapped little with blood T cells.

The junction had 3 bases not matched to a gene; V was cut back by 1 base and J by 9 bases. The CDR3 extends over 15 amino acids. Germline CDR1 reads LGHNA; CDR2 reads YSLEER. A marrow graft followed busulfan-fludarabine conditioning, with cyclophosphamide on days +3 and +4. Profiled with immunoSEQ multiplex PCR; TCRdb holds only in-frame clones, not every one. The sample records several thousand clones, roughly 77% being singletons. This specimen consisted of PBMCs, obtained around 1,400 days after allogeneic stem cell transplant with posttransplant cyclophosphamide. The clonotype originates from a young adult male patient who received an allogeneic stem cell transplant from a related donor, was CMV-positive, and had acute GVHD only. Part of the T cell pool may stem from the graft donor. J is TRBJ2-1 and V is TRBV4-3; 13 nucleotides match TRBD2. CDR3: CASSQAGLAGFEQFF. The CDR3 region has the DNA TGCGCCAGCAGCCAAGCGGGACTAGCGGGGTTTGAGCAGTTCTTC.